One sample yielded the 5 T cell receptor beta chains listed below, sequenced in a study of blood T cell repertoires in COVID-19. TCRdb's copy holds only in-frame clones and misses some; the assay was immunoSEQ multiplex PCR. Of 70,000 to 95,000 clones listed, over 70% are singletons. Sequencing was carried out using peripheral blood. The receptors stem from a woman in her 40s with active or convalescent COVID-19.

This chain uses TRBV7-7 with TRBJ1-5, with TRBD1 identical over 7 bases. Looked up from germline, CDR1 is SSHAT and CDR2 is FNYEAQ (reference sequence). This CDR3 contains 18 residues. Losses at the gene ends were 7 bases for V and 0 bases for J; bases not matched to a gene: 15. CDR3: CASTKEKEQGFSNQPQHF. The DNA of the CDR3 is TGTGCCAGCACGAAAGAAAAGGAACAGGGGTTTAGCAATCAGCCCCAGCATTTT.

The chain has TRBV9 and TRBJ2-2, with D possibly TRBD2 on 6 matching bases. Trimming pared 0 bases from V and 4 bases from J, leaving 13 bases between. The length of the CDR3 is 16 residues. Germline V gene data show CDR1 as SGDLS and CDR2 as YYNGEE. CDR3 amino acids: CASSVGLGGGTGELFF. CDR3 coding DNA: TGTGCCAGCAGCGTAGGACTAGGTGGAGGCACCGGGGAGCTGTTTTTT.

This clone has just a few counts. The V call is TRBV4-2, the J call TRBJ2-7; 11 bases are shared with TRBD2. Germline V gene lookup returns CDR1 LGHNA and CDR2 YNFKEQ. J lost 3 bases, V lost 5 bases, and 12 bases had no gene match. The CDR3 is 17 amino acids. In DNA form, the CDR3 reads TGTGCCAGCAGCACGTATTCCGGCCTAGCGGGGGGCTACGAGCAGTACTTC. As protein: CASSTYSGLAGGYEQYF.

V and J are TRBV5-8 and TRBJ2-3; TRBD2 matches 14 bases. This CDR3 comprises 17 residues. CDR1 and CDR2 from the germline V gene are SGHTS and YDEGEE. The V and J ends lost 5 bases and 4 bases, in that order; junction bases with no gene match: 9. In DNA form, the CDR3 reads TGTGCCAGCAGTCGCAGACTAGCGGGAGGGCTCGCAGATACGCAGTATTTT. Protein: CASSRRLAGGLADTQYF.

V is TRBV19 and J is TRBJ2-3; TRBD1 agrees at 7 bases. CDR3 length: 16 residues. In germline, CDR1 is LNHDA, CDR2 SQIVND (reference sequence). V was pared by 8 bases and J by 0 bases, with 11 bases of the junction left unmatched. The CDR3 reads CASARQGRSSTDTQYF. The CDR3 DNA is TGTGCCAGTGCCCGACAGGGACGTTCTAGCACAGATACGCAGTATTTT.